The subject of this entry is one T cell receptor (beta chain). Its antigen is as yet unknown. In TCRdb, the 5' RACE reads were re-called with MiXCR into one record per CDR3 protein. Among 25,000 to 30,000 distinct CDR3 sequences listed, roughly 8% were seen once. The CDR3 consists of 13 residues. The V end lost 6 bases, the J end lost 0 bases, and 12 bases lay between the germline ends. Germline V lookup: CDR1 DFQATT, CDR2 SNEGSKA (reference sequence). The sample is drawn from a study of spatial heterogeneity in lung cancer. About the research overall: Among detected sequences, beta-chain ones consistently exceeded alpha-chain ones in number.

The study's findings and limits: Ubiquitous expanded tumor TCRs were seen in blood more at resection than at follow-up.

Described time point: sample taken at primary tumor resection. No cell sorting; template was whole RNA from tumor, lung tissue or PBMC. Samples were donated by 72 untreated early-stage non-small cell lung cancer patients. This chain joins TRBV20-1 and TRBJ2-7; no firm D call. This sequence originates from a female donor with early-stage non-small cell lung cancer. This specimen was PBMCs, taken at surgery. The CDR3 spells CSAAKRPSYEQYF. The CDR3, as DNA: TGCAGTGCAGCCAAACGCCCCTCCTACGAGCAGTACTTC.